This T cell receptor (beta chain) was obtained from a study of blood T cell repertoires in COVID-19. The overall study: Acute-phase and convalescent COVID-19 samples originated in the United States, Italy and Spain. T cells, B-cell-depleted T cells, or PBMCs provided the cDNA or gDNA that served as material.

Authors' analysis steps: Researchers report that nucleated cell counts were estimated from reference gene primer amplification. Profiled with immunoSEQ multiplex PCR; TCRdb holds only in-frame clones, not every one. The D gene and trimming were derived from the DNA, and the V and J assignments and clone size from that table. The repertoire holds 120,000 to 150,000 clones, around four fifths seen once, with roughly 2.9% in the top ten. The trim removed 8 bases at V and 2 bases at J, leaving 7 bases unmatched. The CDR3 length is 14 residues. Germline CDR1 and CDR2: LGHDT and YNNKEL (reference sequence). This clone was counted a single time.

The origin of this receptor is a woman aged 40 to 50 with active or convalescent COVID-19. The sample taken for sequencing was peripheral blood. The J gene is TRBJ2-7, the V gene TRBV3-1 (or the pseudogene TRBV3-2), with TRBD2 identical over 9 bases. CDR3 loop: CASCSGLAAYEQYF. The CDR3 DNA sequence: TGTGCCAGCTGCTCGGGACTAGCCGCCTACGAGCAGTACTTC.